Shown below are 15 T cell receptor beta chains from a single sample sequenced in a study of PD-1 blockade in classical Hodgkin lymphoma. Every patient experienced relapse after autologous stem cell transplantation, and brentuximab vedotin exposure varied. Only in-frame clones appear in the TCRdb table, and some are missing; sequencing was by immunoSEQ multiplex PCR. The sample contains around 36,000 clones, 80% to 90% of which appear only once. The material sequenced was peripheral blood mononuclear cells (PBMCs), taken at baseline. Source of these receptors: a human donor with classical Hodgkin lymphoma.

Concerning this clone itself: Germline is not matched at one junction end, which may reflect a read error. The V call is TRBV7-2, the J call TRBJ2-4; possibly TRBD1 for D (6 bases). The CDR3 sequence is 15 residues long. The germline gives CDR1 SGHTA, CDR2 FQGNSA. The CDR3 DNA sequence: TGTGCCAGCAGCGCCCGCCCAGGGGCCAAAAGCATTCAGTACTTC. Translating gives CASSARPGAKSIQYF.

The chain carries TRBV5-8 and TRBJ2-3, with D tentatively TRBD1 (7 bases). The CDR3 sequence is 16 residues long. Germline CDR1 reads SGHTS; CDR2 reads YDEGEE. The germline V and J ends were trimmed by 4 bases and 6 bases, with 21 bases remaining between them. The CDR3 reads CASSLESGRGVDTQYF. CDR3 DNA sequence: TGTGCCAGCAGCCTGGAGTCTGGCAGGGGGGTCGATACGCAGTATTTT.

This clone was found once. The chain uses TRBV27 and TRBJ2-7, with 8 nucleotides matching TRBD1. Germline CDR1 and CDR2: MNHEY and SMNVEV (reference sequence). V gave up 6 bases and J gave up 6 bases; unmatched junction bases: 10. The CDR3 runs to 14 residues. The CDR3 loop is CASRLTGATGEQYF. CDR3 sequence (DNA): TGTGCCAGCAGACTGACAGGGGCAACGGGCGAGCAGTACTTC.

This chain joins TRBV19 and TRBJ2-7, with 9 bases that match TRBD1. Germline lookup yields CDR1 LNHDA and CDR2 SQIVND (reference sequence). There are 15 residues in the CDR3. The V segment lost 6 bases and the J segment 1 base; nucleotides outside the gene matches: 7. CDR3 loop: CASRTVGTGSYEQYF. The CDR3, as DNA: TGTGCCAGTAGGACCGTAGGGACAGGGTCCTACGAGCAGTACTTC. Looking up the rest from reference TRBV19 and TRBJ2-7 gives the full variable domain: DGGITQSPKYLFRKEGQNVTLSCEQNLNHDAMYWYRQDPGQGLRLIYYSQIVNDFQKGDIAEGYSVSREKKESFPLTVTSAQKNPTAFYLCASRTVGTGSYEQYFGPGTRLTVT.

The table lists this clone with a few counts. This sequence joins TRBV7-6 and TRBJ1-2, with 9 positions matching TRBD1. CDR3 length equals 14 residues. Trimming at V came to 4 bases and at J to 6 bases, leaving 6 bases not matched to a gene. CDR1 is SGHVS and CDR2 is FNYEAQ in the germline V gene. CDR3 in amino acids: CASSSGQGKDGYTF. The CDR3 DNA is TGTGCCAGCAGCTCGGGACAGGGAAAGGATGGCTACACCTTC.

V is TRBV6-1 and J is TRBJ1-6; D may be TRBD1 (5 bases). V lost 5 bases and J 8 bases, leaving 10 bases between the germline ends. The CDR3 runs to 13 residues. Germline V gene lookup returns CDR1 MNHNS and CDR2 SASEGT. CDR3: CASSRQSDSPLHF. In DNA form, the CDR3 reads TGTGCCAGCAGTCGACAGTCTGATTCACCCCTCCACTTT.

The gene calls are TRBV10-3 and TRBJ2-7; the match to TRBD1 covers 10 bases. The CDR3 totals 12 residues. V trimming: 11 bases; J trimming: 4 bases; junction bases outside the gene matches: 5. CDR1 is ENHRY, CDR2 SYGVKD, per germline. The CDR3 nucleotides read TGTGCCGTGAGGACAGGGGGGTACGAGCAGTACTTC. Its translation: CAVRTGGYEQYF.

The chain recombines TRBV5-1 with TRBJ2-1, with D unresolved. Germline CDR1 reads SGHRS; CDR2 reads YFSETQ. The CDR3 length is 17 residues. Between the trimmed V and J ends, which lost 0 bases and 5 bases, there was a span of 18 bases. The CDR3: CASSLALVGVSDNEQFF. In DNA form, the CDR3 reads TGCGCCAGCAGCTTGGCCTTGGTTGGCGTTTCTGACAATGAGCAGTTCTTC.

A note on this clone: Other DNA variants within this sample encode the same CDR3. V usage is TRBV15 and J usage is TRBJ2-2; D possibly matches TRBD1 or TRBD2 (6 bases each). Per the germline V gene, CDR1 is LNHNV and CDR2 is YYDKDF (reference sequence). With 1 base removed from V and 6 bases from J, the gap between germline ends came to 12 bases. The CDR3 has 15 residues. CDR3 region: CATSRAGGGAGELFF. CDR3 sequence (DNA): TGTGCCACCAGCAGAGCAGGAGGGGGAGCCGGGGAGCTGTTTTTT.

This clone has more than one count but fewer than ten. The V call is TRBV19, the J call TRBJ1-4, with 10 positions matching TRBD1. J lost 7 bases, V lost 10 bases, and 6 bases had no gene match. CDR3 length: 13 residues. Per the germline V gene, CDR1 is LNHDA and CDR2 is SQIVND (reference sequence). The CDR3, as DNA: TGTGCCACCGGGACAGGGGTTATTGAAAAACTGTTTTTT. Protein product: CATGTGVIEKLFF.

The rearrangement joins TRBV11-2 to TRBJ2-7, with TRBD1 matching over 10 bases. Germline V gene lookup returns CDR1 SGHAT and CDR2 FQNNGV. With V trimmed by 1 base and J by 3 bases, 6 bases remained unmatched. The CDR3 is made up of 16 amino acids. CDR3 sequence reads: CASSLGTGGRVYEQYF. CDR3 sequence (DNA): TGTGCCAGCAGCTTAGGGACAGGGGGTAGAGTCTACGAGCAGTACTTC.

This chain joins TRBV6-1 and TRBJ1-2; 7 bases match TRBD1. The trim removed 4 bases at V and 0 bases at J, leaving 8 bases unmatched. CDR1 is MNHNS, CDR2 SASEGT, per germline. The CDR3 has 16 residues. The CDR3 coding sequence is TGTGCCAGCAGTGGGACAGGAGTTACTTCTAACTATGGCTACACCTTC. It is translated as CASSGTGVTSNYGYTF.

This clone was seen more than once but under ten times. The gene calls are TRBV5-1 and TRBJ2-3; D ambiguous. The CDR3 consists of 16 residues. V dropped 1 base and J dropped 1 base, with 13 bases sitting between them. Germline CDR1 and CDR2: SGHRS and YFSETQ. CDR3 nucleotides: TGCGCCAGCAGCTTGTCTTCCCCCCCCGGCACAGATACGCAGTATTTT. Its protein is CASSLSSPPGTDTQYF.

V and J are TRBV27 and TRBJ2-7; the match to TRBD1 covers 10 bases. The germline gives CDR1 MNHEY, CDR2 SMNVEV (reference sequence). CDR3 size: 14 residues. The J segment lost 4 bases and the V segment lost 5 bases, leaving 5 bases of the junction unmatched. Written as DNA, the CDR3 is TGTGCCAGCAGTCCGGGACAGGGGACGTACGAGCAGTACTTC. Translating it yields CASSPGQGTYEQYF.

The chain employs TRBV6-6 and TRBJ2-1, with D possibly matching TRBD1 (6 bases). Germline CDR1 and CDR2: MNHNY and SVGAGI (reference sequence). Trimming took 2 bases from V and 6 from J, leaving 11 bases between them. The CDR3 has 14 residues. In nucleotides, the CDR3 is TGTGCCAGCAGTTACATCCGGGACATCAATGAGCAGTTCTTC. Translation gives CASSYIRDINEQFF.